These T cell receptor beta chains were read from a single sample in a study of T cells after yellow fever vaccination. TCRdb re-called the 5' RACE reads with MiXCR, one entry per CDR3 protein. The data show about 320,000 distinct CDR3 sequences, around a tenth seen once. Here the sequenced sample was CD4+ T cells sorted from PBMCs, taken 45 days after the yellow fever booster vaccination. The receptors come from a young man who received the YFV17D yellow fever vaccine. Each CDR3 is given with its conserved first and last residue. Each record gives: CDR3 DNA, CDR3 protein, V gene, D gene, J gene, clone size. The D gene is left open where the match is weak. Only some rows state a clone size, as once, few, many or a class for expanded clones.

CDR3nt: TGTGCCAGCAGCTATCCAACCCGGGGGTTGGATGAGCAGTTCTTC; CDR3aa: CASSYPTRGLDEQFF; v_gene: TRBV7-8; d_gene: NA; j_gene: TRBJ2-1; abundance: NA
CDR3nt: TGTGCCAGCAGACTATACAGTGGTTCCAGAGAGACCCAGTACTTC; CDR3aa: CASRLYSGSRETQYF; v_gene: TRBV12-3/TRBV12-4; d_gene: NA; j_gene: TRBJ2-5; abundance: few
CDR3nt: TGTGCCAGCAGCTCCGGGACTAGCGGTTTCACAGATACGCAGTATTTT; CDR3aa: CASSSGTSGFTDTQYF; v_gene: TRBV7-3; d_gene: TRBD2; j_gene: TRBJ2-3; abundance: NA
CDR3nt: TGTGCCAGCAGGGACAGCTTGAATCAGCCCCAGCATTTT; CDR3aa: CASRDSLNQPQHF; v_gene: TRBV6-2/TRBV6-3; d_gene: NA; j_gene: TRBJ1-5; abundance: NA
CDR3nt: TGTGCCAGCAGTCCAGGACAGGGCGACGGTCGTCAGCCCCAGCATTTT; CDR3aa: CASSPGQGDGRQPQHF; v_gene: TRBV27; d_gene: TRBD1; j_gene: TRBJ1-5; abundance: many
CDR3nt: TGCAGTGCTAGAGATTTGGAGAAAGGGACAGCTCAAGAGACCCAGTACTTC; CDR3aa: CSARDLEKGTAQETQYF; v_gene: TRBV20-1; d_gene: TRBD1; j_gene: TRBJ2-5; abundance: few
CDR3nt: TGCAGTGCTTACGGGGGAAATCCAGATACGCAGTATTTT; CDR3aa: CSAYGGNPDTQYF; v_gene: TRBV20-1; d_gene: NA; j_gene: TRBJ2-3; abundance: NA
CDR3nt: TGTGCCAGCAGCCCACGGGAAGCATTAGGAGAGACCCAGTACTTC; CDR3aa: CASSPREALGETQYF; v_gene: TRBV3-1; d_gene: NA; j_gene: TRBJ2-5; abundance: NA
CDR3nt: TGTGCCAGCAGTTTCGGAAGGCGGGGGGGCTCAGATACGCAGTATTTT; CDR3aa: CASSFGRRGGSDTQYF; v_gene: TRBV12-3/TRBV12-4; d_gene: TRBD2; j_gene: TRBJ2-3; abundance: NA
CDR3nt: TGTGCCAGCAGCCCCTGGGGGCGGGGGGCATACAATGAGCAGTTCTTC; CDR3aa: CASSPWGRGAYNEQFF; v_gene: TRBV5-6; d_gene: TRBD2; j_gene: TRBJ2-1; abundance: few
CDR3nt: TGTGCCACCAGAACAGGGCGATCAACTAATGAAAAACTGTTTTTT; CDR3aa: CATRTGRSTNEKLFF; v_gene: TRBV15; d_gene: NA; j_gene: TRBJ1-4; abundance: NA
CDR3nt: TGTGCCAGCAGTTACGGGACTCCCCTCTACAATGAGCAGTTCTTC; CDR3aa: CASSYGTPLYNEQFF; v_gene: TRBV6-2/TRBV6-3; d_gene: NA; j_gene: TRBJ2-1; abundance: many
CDR3nt: TGCGCCAGCAGCCCCCGCCCCAACACGGGGAGCACTGAAGCTTTCTTT; CDR3aa: CASSPRPNTGSTEAFF; v_gene: TRBV4-1; d_gene: NA; j_gene: TRBJ1-1; abundance: NA
CDR3nt: TGTGCCAGCCTACCGTGGGTGGACACTGAAGCTTTCTTT; CDR3aa: CASLPWVDTEAFF; v_gene: TRBV27; d_gene: NA; j_gene: TRBJ1-1; abundance: few
CDR3nt: TGTGCCAGCAGCCGGACTAGCGAGGGCGAGCAGTACTTC; CDR3aa: CASSRTSEGEQYF; v_gene: TRBV7-7; d_gene: TRBD2; j_gene: TRBJ2-7; abundance: few